This T cell receptor beta chain originates from a study of CD4 T cells in relation to SARS-CoV-2 and coronaviruses. Study-level background: After 10 to 11 days of antigen culture, PBMC TCR beta CDR3s were sequenced.

Note on this clone: What it recognizes is unknown.

Survey-level TCR-beta sequencing used DNA from CEF-cultured naive and memory CD4+ T cells. TCRdb's copy holds only in-frame clones and misses some; the assay was immunoSEQ multiplex PCR. The table has around 30,000 clones, over 60% seen once. Sorted naive or memory CD4+ cells met CEF peptides for around eleven days. The source is an adult with COVID-19. Sequencing was done on a sample of memory CD4+ T cells from PBMCs, cultured in vitro.

DNA of the CDR3: TGCGCCAGCAGCCAAGTGATCGTAGCGGGGGACCACACAGATACGCAGTATTTT. Translating gives CASSQVIVAGDHTDTQYF. The chain uses TRBV4-1 and TRBJ2-3, with 9 bases that match TRBD2. This CDR3 spans 18 amino acids. The germline V gene has CDR1 MGHRA and CDR2 YSYEKL. Trimming took 1 base from V and 2 from J; bases not matched to a gene: 10.